The present T cell receptor beta chain was sequenced within a study of graft-versus-host responses after intestinal transplantation. Study information: Recipients had multivisceral, liver-intestinal, or isolated intestinal transplants. Study-level points and caveats: In recipient marrow, GvH clones were found, and some appeared first in ileum or blood.

About this clone itself: Its antigen is as yet unknown.

The protocol was immunoSEQ multiplex PCR, while the TCRdb copy is restricted to in-frame clones and leaves out a portion. Of some 120,000 clones in the sample, more than 90% were seen once. The CDR3 is 13 residues long. Between the trimmed V and J ends, which lost 0 bases and 2 bases, there was a span of 6 bases. Germline V lookup: CDR1 SGHRS, CDR2 YFSETQ. The TCR was taken from a human donor who received an intestinal transplant. The chain couples TRBV5-1 to TRBJ2-7; tentatively, D is TRBD1 (6 bases). The sequenced sample was unstimulated CD4+ T cells sorted from spleen or lymph node cells, obtained before intestinal transplant. As DNA, the CDR3 is TGCGCCAGCAGCTTGGACAGGGCCTACGAGCAGTACTTC. Residues: CASSLDRAYEQYF.